Shown below are 17 T cell receptor beta chains from a single sample sequenced in a study of shared clonotypes between healthy human individuals. Here immunoSEQ multiplex PCR was the method, and the copy in TCRdb shows in-frame clones only, minus some. The repertoire holds 800,000 to 1,200,000 clones, with around three quarters as singletons. Specimen: memory CD4+ T cells from PBMCs. The subset was: CD45RA-negative fraction. The receptors come from a man in his late teens or twenties in good health. Some clones in this sample may be carry-over from other donors' samples.

The chain uses TRBV28 and TRBJ2-5, with D unclear. In germline, CDR1 is MDHEN, CDR2 SYDVKM. Trimming removed 7 bases from V and 2 bases from J, with 17 bases in between. The CDR3 is 15 amino acids. The CDR3 sequence is CASNHDLVVQETQYF. CDR3 nucleotide sequence: TGTGCCAGCAACCACGATTTAGTAGTACAAGAGACCCAGTACTTC.

A remark on this clone: A much larger clone sits a single nucleotide away, making a read error possible. Different DNA sequences within this sample yield the same CDR3. This sequence joins TRBV5-1 and TRBJ1-1, with D unclear. This CDR3 spans 13 amino acids. Trimming removed 0 bases at V and 0 bases at J, with 3 bases between. Germline values: CDR1 SGHRS, CDR2 YFSETQ. The DNA for the CDR3 is TGCGCCAGCAGCTTGGTACTGAACACTGAAGCTTTCTTT. Its protein is CASSLVLNTEAFF. Filled out from reference TRBV5-1 and TRBJ1-1, the complete variable domain reads KAGVTQTPRYLIKTRGQQVTLSCSPISGHRSVSWYQQTPGQGLQFLFEYFSETQRNKGNFPGRFSGRQFSNSRSEMNVSTLELGDSALYLCASSLVLNTEAFFGQGTRLTVV.

The CDR3 loop reads CASSFLRFPGELFF. The CDR3 DNA reads as TGCGCCAGCAGCTTCCTCAGGTTCCCCGGGGAGCTGTTTTTT. The chain employs TRBV5-1 and TRBJ2-2; no clear D. V lost 2 bases, J lost 6 bases, and 11 bases lay in between. CDR1 and CDR2 (germline): SGHRS, YFSETQ. CDR3 length: 14 residues.

This clone was counted between two and nine times. The sample holds other DNA sequences that translate to the same CDR3. The chain is built from TRBV7-8 and TRBJ2-7, with D possibly matching TRBD2 (5 bases). Germline CDR1 SGHVS, CDR2 FQNEAQ. This CDR3 contains 14 residues. The V end lost 5 bases, the J end lost 2 bases, and 13 bases lay between the germline ends. In DNA form, the CDR3 reads TGTGCCAGCAGCCGGCCCGGACTGCCCTACGAGCAGTACTTC. Translating gives CASSRPGLPYEQYF. The entire variable domain, with the rest obtained from reference TRBV7-8 and TRBJ2-7, is as follows: GAGVSQSPRYKVAKRGQDVALRCDPISGHVSLFWYQQALGQGPEFLTYFQNEAQLDKSGLPSDRFFAERPEGSVSTLKIQRTQQEDSAVYLCASSRPGLPYEQYFGPGTRLTVT.

The chain's CDR3 is CASSLRFREGTTDTQYF. The DNA for the CDR3 is TGTGCCAGCAGCTTACGTTTCCGGGAGGGGACCACAGATACGCAGTATTTT. The V gene is TRBV11-3, the J gene TRBJ2-3; 8 bases agree with TRBD2. The germline gives CDR1 SGHNT, CDR2 YENEEA. The CDR3 is 17 amino acids. After removal of 2 bases from V and 2 bases from J, the junction contained 9 bases not matched to a gene.

V usage is TRBV28 and J usage is TRBJ1-1, with TRBD1 identical over 8 bases. This CDR3 contains 15 residues. Trimming removed 6 bases from V and 1 base from J; junction bases left unmatched: 7. The germline gives CDR1 MDHEN, CDR2 SYDVKM. CDR3 sequence reads: CASRPQGARNTEAFF. CDR3 nucleotide sequence: TGTGCCAGCAGACCTCAGGGGGCGAGGAACACTGAAGCTTTCTTT. The full variable domain, rest sourced from reference TRBV28 and TRBJ1-1, is DVKVTQSSRYLVKRTGEKVFLECVQDMDHENMFWYRQDPGLGLRLIYFSYDVKMKEKGDIPEGYSVSREKKERFSLILESASTNQTSMYLCASRPQGARNTEAFFGQGTRLTVV.

Only one count was recorded for this clone. The V gene is TRBV9, the J gene TRBJ2-3, with 11 bases lining up with TRBD2. With 4 bases clipped from V and 2 bases from J, the junction kept 9 bases outside the gene matches. The CDR3 loop spans 17 amino acids. The V gene's germline CDR1 is SGDLS and CDR2 YYNGEE. The CDR3 coding sequence is TGTGCCAGCAGCCCCAAAGTGACTAGCGGGACCACAGATACGCAGTATTTT. Translated: CASSPKVTSGTTDTQYF. The full variable domain, in which reference TRBV9 and TRBJ2-3 provide the parts outside the CDR3, is DSGVTQTPKHLITATGQRVTLRCSPRSGDLSVYWYQQSLDQGLQFLIQYYNGEERAKGNILERFSAQQFPDLHSELNLSSLELGDSALYFCASSPKVTSGTTDTQYFGPGTRLTVL.

CDR3 DNA sequence: TGTGCCAGCAGTGTCCAGGGGGACTATGGCTACACCTTC. It translates to CASSVQGDYGYTF. The gene calls are TRBV28 and TRBJ1-2; 7 nucleotides match TRBD1. CDR3 length: 13 residues. Germline-derived CDR1 and CDR2 are MDHEN and SYDVKM. The junction had 3 bases not matched to a gene; V was cut back by 5 bases and J by 3 bases.

The chain links TRBV6-6 to TRBJ2-6; D may be TRBD1 (6 bases). The CDR3 is 16 amino acids. The germline gives CDR1 MNHNY, CDR2 SVGAGI (reference sequence). V was clipped by 6 bases and J by 0 bases, with 12 bases between them. CDR3 coding DNA: TGTGCCAGCAGGATTACAGGGATCTCTGGGGCCAACGTCCTGACTTTC. Protein sequence: CASRITGISGANVLTF.

The chain is built from TRBV9 and TRBJ1-1; D uncertain. CDR1 and CDR2 from the germline V gene are SGDLS and YYNGEE. V shed 0 bases and J shed 1 base, with 7 bases lying between them. The CDR3 sequence is 14 residues long. CDR3 coding DNA: TGTGCCAGCAGCGTAGTTTCGGGGAACACTGAAGCTTTCTTT. Translated: CASSVVSGNTEAFF.

The chain uses TRBV2 and TRBJ1-3; no firm D call. The germline V gene encodes CDR1 SNHLY and CDR2 FYNNEI. The CDR3 runs 11 residues. Trimming took off 6 bases at V and 8 bases at J, with 8 bases between the two ends. This CDR3 reads CASSRIDTIYF. The CDR3 bases are TGTGCCAGCAGCAGGATAGACACCATATATTTT.

This clone was observed a single time. V and J are TRBV9 and TRBJ2-3; 12 nucleotides match TRBD2. The V segment lost 3 bases and the J segment 1 base; nucleotides outside the gene matches: 3. CDR1 and CDR2 from the germline V gene are SGDLS and YYNGEE. The CDR3 contains 16 residues. The CDR3 DNA sequence: TGTGCCAGCAGCGGGACTAGCGGGGCCCGCACAGATACGCAGTATTTT. Protein sequence: CASSGTSGARTDTQYF.

The chain uses TRBV7-6 and TRBJ2-3; 11 nucleotides line up with TRBD2. Germline CDR1 reads SGHVS; CDR2 reads FNYEAQ. After removal of 5 bases from V and 4 bases from J, the junction contained 8 bases not matched to a gene. CDR3 length: 16 amino acids. CDR3 loop: CASSPIAGGRSDTQYF. The CDR3 DNA follows: TGTGCCAGCAGCCCCATAGCGGGAGGGCGATCAGATACGCAGTATTTT.

V gene TRBV11-2 combines with J gene TRBJ2-5; a weak D match, TRBD1 (5 bases). This CDR3 spans 15 amino acids. Trimming stripped 1 base from V and 2 bases from J, with 11 bases between. The germline V gene has CDR1 SGHAT and CDR2 FQNNGV. CDR3 coding DNA: TGTGCCAGCAGCTTAGTTCGGAACAGGCAAGAGACCCAGTACTTC. It codes for CASSLVRNRQETQYF. The whole variable domain, remainder taken from reference TRBV11-2 and TRBJ2-5, is EAGVAQSPRYKIIEKRQSVAFWCNPISGHATLYWYQQILGQGPKLLIQFQNNGVVDDSQLPKDRFSAERLKGVDSTLKIQPAKLEDSAVYLCASSLVRNRQETQYFGPGTRLLVL.

V and J are TRBV6-6 and TRBJ1-5; 7 nucleotides match TRBD1. This CDR3 is built from 15 residues. After removal of 6 bases from V and 1 base from J, the junction contained 6 bases not matched to a gene. Germline CDR1 is MNHNY and CDR2 is SVGAGI (reference sequence). Written as DNA, the CDR3 is TGTGCCAGCAGAGGGGGCAGGCTCAGCAATCAGCCCCAGCATTTT. It codes for CASRGGRLSNQPQHF.

This CDR3 reads CAWTDSGDRWSGANVLTF. CDR3 DNA sequence: TGTGCCTGGACTGACTCGGGGGACAGGTGGTCTGGGGCCAACGTCCTGACTTTC. The chain recombines TRBV30 with TRBJ2-6; 8 positions match TRBD1. The germline V gene has CDR1 GTSNPN and CDR2 SVGIG (reference sequence). The CDR3 consists of 18 residues. V shed 4 bases and J 1 base; nucleotides not matched to a gene: 12.

The CDR3 DNA follows: TGTGCCGGTCAAGCGGGAGGGCGATTAGATGAGCAGTTCTTC. The encoded protein is CAGQAGGRLDEQFF. This sequence joins TRBV2 and TRBJ2-1; 10 nucleotides agree with TRBD2. The CDR3 is made up of 14 amino acids. Germline V gene sequence: CDR1 SNHLY, CDR2 FYNNEI. The ends lost 11 bases at V and 8 bases at J; junction bases unmatched: 12.